The clone carrying this T cell receptor beta chain was detected a few times. Its antigen is not known. The source of the sample is a study of cytomegalovirus exposure and HLA in healthy donors. Study in general: An early data release held some 85 million unique TCRs from HLA-typed donors. Study observations and caveats: In a later analysis, TCR association rates varied by HLA locus: DRB1 most, HLA-C fewest.

Primers included in the PCR were 60 Vbeta and 13 Jbeta primers. Profiling relied on immunoSEQ multiplex PCR, and the TCRdb table lists in-frame clones only, not all of them. The sample lists around 200,000 clones, 60% to 80% occurring once. Trimming took 4 bases from V and 5 from J, leaving 9 bases between them. Germline V CDR1 and CDR2: SGHNT, YYREEE (reference sequence). This CDR3 is built from 12 residues. The sequenced sample was PBMCs. V is TRBV5-4 and J is TRBJ2-5; D is uncertain. This TCR was recovered from a man aged 18-30 years in good health and CMV-seronegative. CDR3 amino acids: CASSAEWETQYF. DNA of the CDR3: TGTGCCAGCAGCGCCGAGTGGGAGACCCAGTACTTC.